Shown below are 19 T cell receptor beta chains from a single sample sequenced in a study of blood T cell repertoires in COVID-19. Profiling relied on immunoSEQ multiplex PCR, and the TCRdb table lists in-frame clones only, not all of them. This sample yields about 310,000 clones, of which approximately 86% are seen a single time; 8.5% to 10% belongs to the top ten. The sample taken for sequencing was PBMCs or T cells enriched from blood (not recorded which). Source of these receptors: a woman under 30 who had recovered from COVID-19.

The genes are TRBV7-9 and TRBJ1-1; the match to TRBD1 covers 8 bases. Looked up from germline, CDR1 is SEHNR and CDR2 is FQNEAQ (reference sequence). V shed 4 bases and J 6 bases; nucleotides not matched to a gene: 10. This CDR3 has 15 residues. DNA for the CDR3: TGTGCCAGCAGCTCGCCCGGGACAGGCGTCGCTGAAGCTTTCTTT. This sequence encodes CASSSPGTGVAEAFF.

CDR3 sequence reads: CATVSTGRNQPQHF. In nucleotides, the CDR3 is TGTGCCACAGTATCTACAGGGCGCAATCAGCCCCAGCATTTT. V usage is TRBV28 and J usage is TRBJ1-5; D possibly corresponds to TRBD1 (6 bases). CDR3 length equals 14 residues. Trimming left V 10 bases short and J 2 bases short, with 15 bases between. CDR1 and CDR2 from the germline V gene are MDHEN and SYDVKM.

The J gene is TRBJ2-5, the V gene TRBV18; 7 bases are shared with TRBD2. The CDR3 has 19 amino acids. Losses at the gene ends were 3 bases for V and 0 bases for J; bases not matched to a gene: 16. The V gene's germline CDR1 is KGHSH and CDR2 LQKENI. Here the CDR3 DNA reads TGTGCCAGCTCACCGACCACCTTTGGGGGAGGGCTTAACCAAGAGACCCAGTACTTC. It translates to CASSPTTFGGGLNQETQYF.

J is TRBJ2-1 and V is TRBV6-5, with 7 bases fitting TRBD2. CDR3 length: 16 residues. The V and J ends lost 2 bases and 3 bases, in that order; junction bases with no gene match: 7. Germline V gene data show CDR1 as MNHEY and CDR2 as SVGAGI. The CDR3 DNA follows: TGTGCCAGCAGTTACCTTAGCGGGTGGGGCTACAATGAGCAGTTCTTC. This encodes CASSYLSGWGYNEQFF.

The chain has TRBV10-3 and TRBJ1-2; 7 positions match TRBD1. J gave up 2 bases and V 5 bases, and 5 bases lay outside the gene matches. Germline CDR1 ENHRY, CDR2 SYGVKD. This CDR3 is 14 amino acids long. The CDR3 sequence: CAISRDSRNYGYTF. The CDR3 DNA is TGTGCCATCAGTCGGGACAGCAGAAACTATGGCTACACCTTC.

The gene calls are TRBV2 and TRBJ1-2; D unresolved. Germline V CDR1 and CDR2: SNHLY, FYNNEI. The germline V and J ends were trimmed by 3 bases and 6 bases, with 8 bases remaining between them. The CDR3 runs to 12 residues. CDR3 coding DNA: TGTGCCAGCAGTGACAGTCTGGATGGCTACACCTTC. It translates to CASSDSLDGYTF.

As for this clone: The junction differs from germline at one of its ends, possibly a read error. The CDR3 sequence: CAGGSGAANEKLFF. CDR3 nucleotide sequence: TGCGCCGGAGGTTCCGGCGCGGCTAATGAAAAACTGTTTTTT. The chain has TRBV6-4 and TRBJ1-4, with D uncertain. Germline CDR1 reads MRHNA; CDR2 reads SNTAGT. The CDR3 contains 14 residues.

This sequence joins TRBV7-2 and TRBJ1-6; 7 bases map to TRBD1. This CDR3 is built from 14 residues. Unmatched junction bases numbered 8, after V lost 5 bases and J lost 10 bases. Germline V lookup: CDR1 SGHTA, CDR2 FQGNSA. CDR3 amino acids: CASSPGTVASPLHF. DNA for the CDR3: TGTGCCAGCAGCCCCGGGACAGTGGCATCACCCCTCCACTTT.

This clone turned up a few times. CDR3 sequence reads: CAWVIPFTEAFF. The CDR3 DNA reads TGTGCCTGGGTTATCCCTTTCACTGAAGCTTTCTTT. The chain is built from TRBV30 and TRBJ1-1; D uncertain. Germline V gene data show CDR1 as GTSNPN and CDR2 as SVGIG (reference sequence). V was trimmed by 5 bases and J by 4 bases, leaving 11 bases between them. This CDR3 is 12 amino acids long.

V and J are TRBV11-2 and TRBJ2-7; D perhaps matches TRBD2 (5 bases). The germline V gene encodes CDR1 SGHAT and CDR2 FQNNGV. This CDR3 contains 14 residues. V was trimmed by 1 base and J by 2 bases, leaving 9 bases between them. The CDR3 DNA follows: TGTGCCAGCAGCTTAGTCGCCGGGACCTACGAGCAGTACTTC. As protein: CASSLVAGTYEQYF.

In DNA, the CDR3 is TGCGCCAGCAGCTTATCCACAGGGTATGGCTACACCTTC. This encodes CASSLSTGYGYTF. This chain uses TRBV5-1 with TRBJ1-2; weak D call: TRBD1 (6 bases). With 2 bases removed from V and 5 bases from J, the gap between germline ends came to 10 bases. The CDR3 loop spans 13 amino acids. Germline V gene data show CDR1 as SGHRS and CDR2 as YFSETQ.

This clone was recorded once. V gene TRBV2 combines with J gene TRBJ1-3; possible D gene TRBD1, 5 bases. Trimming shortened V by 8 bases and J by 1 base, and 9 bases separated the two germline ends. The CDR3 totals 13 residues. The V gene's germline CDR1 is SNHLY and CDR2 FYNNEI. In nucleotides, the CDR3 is TGTGCCAGCGAGACAGATTCTGGAAACACCATATATTTT. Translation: CASETDSGNTIYF.

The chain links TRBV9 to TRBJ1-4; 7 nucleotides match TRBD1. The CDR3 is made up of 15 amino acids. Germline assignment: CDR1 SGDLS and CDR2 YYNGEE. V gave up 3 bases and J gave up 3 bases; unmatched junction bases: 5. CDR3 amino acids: CASSGRTGPNEKLFF. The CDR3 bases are TGTGCCAGCAGCGGGAGGACAGGTCCTAATGAAAAACTGTTTTTT.

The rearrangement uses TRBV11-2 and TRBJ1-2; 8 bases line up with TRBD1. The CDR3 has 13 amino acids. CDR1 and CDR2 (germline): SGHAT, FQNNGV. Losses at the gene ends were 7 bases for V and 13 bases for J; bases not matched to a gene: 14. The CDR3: CASTTLTGQAGTF. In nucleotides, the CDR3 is TGTGCCAGCACCACACTTACGGGACAGGCAGGCACCTTC. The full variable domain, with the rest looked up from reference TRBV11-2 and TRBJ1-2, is EAGVAQSPRYKIIEKRQSVAFWCNPISGHATLYWYQQILGQGPKLLIQFQNNGVVDDSQLPKDRFSAERLKGVDSTLKIQPAKLEDSAVYLCASTTLTGQAGTFGSGTRLTVV.

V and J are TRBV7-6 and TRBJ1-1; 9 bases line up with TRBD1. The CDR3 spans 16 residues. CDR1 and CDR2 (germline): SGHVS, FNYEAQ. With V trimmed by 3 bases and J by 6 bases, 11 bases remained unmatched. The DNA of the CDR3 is TGTGCCAGCAGCTTCACACCGGGACAGGGAGGTTCTGAAGCTTTCTTT. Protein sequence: CASSFTPGQGGSEAFF.

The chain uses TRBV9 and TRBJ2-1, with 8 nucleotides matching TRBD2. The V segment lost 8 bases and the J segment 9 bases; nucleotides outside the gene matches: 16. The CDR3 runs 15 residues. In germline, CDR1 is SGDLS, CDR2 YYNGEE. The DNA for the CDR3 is TGTGCCAGTTCGTATGATGGGACTAGGGTGAGTGAGCAGTTCTTC. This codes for CASSYDGTRVSEQFF.

The CDR3 DNA reads as TGCGCCAGCAGCTTGGACCTGGCAGGGAACGAGCAGTACTTC. Translation gives CASSLDLAGNEQYF. The chain combines TRBV5-1 with TRBJ2-7; D might be TRBD1 (5 bases). The length of the CDR3 is 14 residues. V was shortened by 0 bases and J by 5 bases, with 12 bases between the two germline ends. CDR1 is SGHRS and CDR2 is YFSETQ in the germline V gene.

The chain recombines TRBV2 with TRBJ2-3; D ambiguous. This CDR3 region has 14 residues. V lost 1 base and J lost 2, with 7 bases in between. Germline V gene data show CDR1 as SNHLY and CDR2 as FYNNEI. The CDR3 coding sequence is TGTGCCAGCAGTGAAGGGGCAGTCACAGATACGCAGTATTTT. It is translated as CASSEGAVTDTQYF. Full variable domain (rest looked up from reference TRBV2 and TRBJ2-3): EPEVTQTPSHQVTQMGQEVILRCVPISNHLYFYWYRQILGQKVEFLVSFYNNEISEKSEIFDDQFSVERPDGSNFTLKIRSTKLEDSAMYFCASSEGAVTDTQYFGPGTRLTVL.

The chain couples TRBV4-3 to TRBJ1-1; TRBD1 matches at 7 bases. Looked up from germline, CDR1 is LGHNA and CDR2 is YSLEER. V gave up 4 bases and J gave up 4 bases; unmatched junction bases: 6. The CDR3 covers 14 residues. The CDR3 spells CASSPGTAGTEAFF. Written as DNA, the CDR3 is TGCGCCAGCAGCCCCGGGACAGCGGGCACTGAAGCTTTCTTT.